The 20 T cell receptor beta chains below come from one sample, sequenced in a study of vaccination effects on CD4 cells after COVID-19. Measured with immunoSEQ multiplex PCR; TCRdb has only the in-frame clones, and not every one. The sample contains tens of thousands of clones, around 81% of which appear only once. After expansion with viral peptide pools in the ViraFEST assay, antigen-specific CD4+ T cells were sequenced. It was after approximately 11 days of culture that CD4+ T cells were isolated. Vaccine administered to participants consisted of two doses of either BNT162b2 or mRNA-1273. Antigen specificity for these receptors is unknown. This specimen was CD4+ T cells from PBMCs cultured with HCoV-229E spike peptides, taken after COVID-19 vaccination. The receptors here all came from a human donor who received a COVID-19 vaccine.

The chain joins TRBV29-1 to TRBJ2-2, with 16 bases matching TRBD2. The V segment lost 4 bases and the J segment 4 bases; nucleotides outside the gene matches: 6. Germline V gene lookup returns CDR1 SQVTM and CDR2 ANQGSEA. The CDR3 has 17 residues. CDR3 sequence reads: CSVAGLAGGPGTGELFF. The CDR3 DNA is TGCAGCGTTGCGGGACTAGCGGGGGGGCCGGGCACCGGGGAGCTGTTTTTT.

Written as DNA, the CDR3 is TGTGCTAGTGGCGACAGGGCGGTTGGCTACACCTTC. Translation gives CASGDRAVGYTF. This chain joins TRBV12-5 and TRBJ1-2; 7 nucleotides line up with TRBD1. Trimming removed 6 bases from V and 7 bases from J; junction bases left unmatched: 5. The CDR3 consists of 12 residues. CDR1 is LGHNT, CDR2 FRNRAP, per germline.

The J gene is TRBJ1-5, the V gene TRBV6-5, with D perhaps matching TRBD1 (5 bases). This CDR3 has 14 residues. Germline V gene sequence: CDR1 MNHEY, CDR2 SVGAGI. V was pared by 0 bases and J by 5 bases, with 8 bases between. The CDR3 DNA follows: TGTGCCAGCAGTTACTCTGGGGGGGATCAGCCCCAGCATTTT. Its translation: CASSYSGGDQPQHF.

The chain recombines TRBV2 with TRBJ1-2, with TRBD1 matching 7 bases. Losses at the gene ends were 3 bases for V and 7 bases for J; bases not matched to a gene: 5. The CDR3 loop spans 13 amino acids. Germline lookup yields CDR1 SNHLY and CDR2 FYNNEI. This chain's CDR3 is CASSDRGRAGYTF. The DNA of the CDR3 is TGTGCCAGCAGTGATAGGGGGCGAGCTGGCTACACCTTC.

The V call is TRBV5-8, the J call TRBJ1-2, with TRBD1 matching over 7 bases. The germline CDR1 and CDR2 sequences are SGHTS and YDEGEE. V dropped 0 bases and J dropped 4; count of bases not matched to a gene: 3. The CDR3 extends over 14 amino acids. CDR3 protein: CASSLEGAGYGYTF. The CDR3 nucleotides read TGTGCCAGCAGCTTGGAGGGGGCTGGCTATGGCTACACCTTC.

DNA of the CDR3: TGTGCCAGCAGTCCGGGTTATAATTCACCCCTCCACTTT. Translating it yields CASSPGYNSPLHF. The rearrangement joins TRBV28 to TRBJ1-6; D remains unclear. CDR1 is MDHEN and CDR2 is SYDVKM in the germline V gene. The CDR3 covers 13 residues. Deletions cut 5 bases from V and 4 bases from J, with 6 bases between. Drawing the rest from reference TRBV28 and TRBJ1-6, the complete variable domain is DVKVTQSSRYLVKRTGEKVFLECVQDMDHENMFWYRQDPGLGLRLIYFSYDVKMKEKGDIPEGYSVSREKKERFSLILESASTNQTSMYLCASSPGYNSPLHFGNGTRLTVT.

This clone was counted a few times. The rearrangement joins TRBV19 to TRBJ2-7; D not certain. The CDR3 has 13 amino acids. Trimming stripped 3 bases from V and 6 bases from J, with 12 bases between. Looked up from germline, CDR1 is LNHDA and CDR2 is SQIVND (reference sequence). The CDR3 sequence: CASSIGPMTEQYV. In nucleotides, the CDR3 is TGTGCCAGTAGTATCGGCCCCATGACCGAGCAGTACGTC.

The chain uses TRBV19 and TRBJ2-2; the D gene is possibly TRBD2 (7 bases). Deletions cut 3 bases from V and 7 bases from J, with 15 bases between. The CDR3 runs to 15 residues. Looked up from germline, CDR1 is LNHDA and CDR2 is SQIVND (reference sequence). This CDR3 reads CASSIEGGFGGELFF. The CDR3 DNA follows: TGTGCCAGTAGTATTGAGGGGGGGTTTGGCGGGGAGCTGTTTTTT.

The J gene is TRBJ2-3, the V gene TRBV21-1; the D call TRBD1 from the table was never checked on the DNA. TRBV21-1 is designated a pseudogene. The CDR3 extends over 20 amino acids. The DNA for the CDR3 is TGTGCCAGCAGCAAAGCGCTTTCCGGGGACAGGGATTATATAGTGGATACGCAGTATTTT. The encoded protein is CASSKALSGDRDYIVDTQYF.

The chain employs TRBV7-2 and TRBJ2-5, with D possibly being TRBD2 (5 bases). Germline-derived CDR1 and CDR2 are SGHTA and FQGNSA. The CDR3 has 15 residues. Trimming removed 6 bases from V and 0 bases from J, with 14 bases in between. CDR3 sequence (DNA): TGTGCCAGCAGGGCGAGTACGGGGAACCAAGAGACCCAGTACTTC. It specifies CASRASTGNQETQYF.

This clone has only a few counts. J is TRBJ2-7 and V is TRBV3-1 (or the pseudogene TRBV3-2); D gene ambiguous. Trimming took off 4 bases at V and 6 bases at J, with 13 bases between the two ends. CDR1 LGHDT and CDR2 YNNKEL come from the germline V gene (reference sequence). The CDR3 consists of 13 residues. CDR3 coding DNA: TGTGCCAGCAGCCCCCGCGTGGGGTCCGAGCAGTACGTC. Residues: CASSPRVGSEQYV.

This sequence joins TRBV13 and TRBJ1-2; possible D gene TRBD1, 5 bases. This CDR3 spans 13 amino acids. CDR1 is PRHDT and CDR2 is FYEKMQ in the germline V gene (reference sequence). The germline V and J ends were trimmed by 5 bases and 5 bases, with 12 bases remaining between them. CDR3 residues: CASSRGGGYGYTF. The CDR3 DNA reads TGTGCCAGCAGCCGGGGCGGGGGTTATGGCTACACCTTC.

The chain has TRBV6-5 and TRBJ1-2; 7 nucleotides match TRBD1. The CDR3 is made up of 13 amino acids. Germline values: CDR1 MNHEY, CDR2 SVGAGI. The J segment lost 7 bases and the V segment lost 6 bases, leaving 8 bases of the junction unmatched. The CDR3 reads CASSKDRSRGYTF. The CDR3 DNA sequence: TGTGCCAGCAGCAAGGACAGGAGCCGTGGCTACACCTTC.

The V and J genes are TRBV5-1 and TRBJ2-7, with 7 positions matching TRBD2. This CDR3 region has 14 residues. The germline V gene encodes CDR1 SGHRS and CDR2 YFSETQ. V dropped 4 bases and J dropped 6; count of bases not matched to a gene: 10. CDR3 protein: CASSVYSGEGEQYV. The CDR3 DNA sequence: TGCGCCAGCAGCGTCTACTCCGGGGAGGGCGAGCAGTACGTC.

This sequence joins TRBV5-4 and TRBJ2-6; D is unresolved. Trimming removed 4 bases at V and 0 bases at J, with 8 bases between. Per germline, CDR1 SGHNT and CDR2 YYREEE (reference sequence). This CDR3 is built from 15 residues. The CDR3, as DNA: TGTGCCAGCAGCCACGCCTCCTCTGGGGCCAACGTCCTGACTTTC. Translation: CASSHASSGANVLTF.

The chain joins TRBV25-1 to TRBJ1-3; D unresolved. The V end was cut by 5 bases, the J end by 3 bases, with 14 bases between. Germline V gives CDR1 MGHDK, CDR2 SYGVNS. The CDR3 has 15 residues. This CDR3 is CASSSAGTDGNTIYF. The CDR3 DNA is TGTGCCAGCAGTTCAGCAGGTACAGATGGAAACACCATATATTTT. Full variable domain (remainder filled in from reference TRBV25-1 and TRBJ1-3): EADIYQTPRYLVIGTGKKITLECSQTMGHDKMYWYQQDPGMELHLIHYSYGVNSTEKGDLSSESTVSRIRTEHFPLTLESARPSHTSQYLCASSSAGTDGNTIYFGEGSWLTVV.

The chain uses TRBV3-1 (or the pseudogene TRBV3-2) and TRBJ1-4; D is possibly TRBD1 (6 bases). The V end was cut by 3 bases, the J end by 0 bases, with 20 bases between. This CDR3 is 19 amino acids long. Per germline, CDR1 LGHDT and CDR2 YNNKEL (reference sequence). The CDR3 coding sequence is TGTGCCAGCAGCCAGGCCCTACCGGGACACCTAACAACTAATGAAAAACTGTTTTTT. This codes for CASSQALPGHLTTNEKLFF.

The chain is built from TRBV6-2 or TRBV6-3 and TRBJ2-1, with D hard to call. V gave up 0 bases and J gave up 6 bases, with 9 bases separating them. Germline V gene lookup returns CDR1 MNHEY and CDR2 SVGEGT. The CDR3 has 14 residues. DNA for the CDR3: TGTGCCAGCAGTTACTCGATCATGTCCAATGAGCAGTTCTTC. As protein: CASSYSIMSNEQFF.

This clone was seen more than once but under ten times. CDR3 in DNA: TGCGCCAGCAGCCAAGTTTACCAGGGGACAGGAGGGAATGGCTACACCTTC. Residues: CASSQVYQGTGGNGYTF. This chain connects TRBV4-1 to TRBJ1-2; 8 nucleotides align to TRBD1. The CDR3 is 17 amino acids. The V gene's germline CDR1 is MGHRA and CDR2 YSYEKL. V shed 1 base and J 6 bases; nucleotides not matched to a gene: 13.

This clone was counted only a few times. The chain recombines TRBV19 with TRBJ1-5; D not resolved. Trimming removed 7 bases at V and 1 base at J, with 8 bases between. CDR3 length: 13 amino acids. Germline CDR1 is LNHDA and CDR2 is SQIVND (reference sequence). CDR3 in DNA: TGTGCCAGTAATACCGACAGCAATCAGCCCCAGCATTTT. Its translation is CASNTDSNQPQHF.